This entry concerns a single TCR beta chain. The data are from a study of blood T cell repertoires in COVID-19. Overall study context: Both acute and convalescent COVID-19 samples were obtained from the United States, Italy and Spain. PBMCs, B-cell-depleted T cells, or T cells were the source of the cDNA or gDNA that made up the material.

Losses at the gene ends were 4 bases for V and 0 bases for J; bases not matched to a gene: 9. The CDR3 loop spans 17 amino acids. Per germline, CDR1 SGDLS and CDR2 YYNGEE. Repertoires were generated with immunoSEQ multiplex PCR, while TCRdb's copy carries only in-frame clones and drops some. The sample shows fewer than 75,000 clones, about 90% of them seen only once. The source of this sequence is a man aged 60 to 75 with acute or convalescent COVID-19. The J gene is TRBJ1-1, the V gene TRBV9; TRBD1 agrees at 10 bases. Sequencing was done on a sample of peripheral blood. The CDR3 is CASSPDGQGGLNTEAFF. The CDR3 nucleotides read TGTGCCAGCAGCCCCGACGGACAGGGGGGTTTGAACACTGAAGCTTTCTTT.